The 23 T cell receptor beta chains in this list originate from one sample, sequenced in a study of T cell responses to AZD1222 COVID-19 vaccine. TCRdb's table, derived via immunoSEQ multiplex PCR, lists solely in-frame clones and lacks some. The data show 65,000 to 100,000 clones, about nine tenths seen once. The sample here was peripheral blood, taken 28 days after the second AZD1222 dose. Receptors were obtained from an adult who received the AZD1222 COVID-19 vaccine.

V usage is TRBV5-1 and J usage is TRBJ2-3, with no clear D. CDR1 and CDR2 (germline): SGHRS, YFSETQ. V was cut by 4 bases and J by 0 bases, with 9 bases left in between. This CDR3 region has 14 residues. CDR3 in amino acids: CASSNPTSTDTQYF. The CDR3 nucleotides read TGCGCCAGCAGCAACCCGACTAGCACAGATACGCAGTATTTT.

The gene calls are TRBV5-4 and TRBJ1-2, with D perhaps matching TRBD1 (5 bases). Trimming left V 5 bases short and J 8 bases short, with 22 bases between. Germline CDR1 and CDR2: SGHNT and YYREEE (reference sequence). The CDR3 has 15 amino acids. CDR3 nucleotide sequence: TGTGCCAGCAGGCCGACAGATGAAGGGCCGGGGGGCTACACCTTC. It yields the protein CASRPTDEGPGGYTF.

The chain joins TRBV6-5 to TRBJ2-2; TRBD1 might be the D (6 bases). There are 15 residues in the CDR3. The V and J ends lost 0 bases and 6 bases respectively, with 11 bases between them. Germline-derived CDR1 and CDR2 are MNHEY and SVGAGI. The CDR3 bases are TGTGCCAGCAGTTACTCGCCACAGGGTTCCGGGGAGCTGTTTTTT. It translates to CASSYSPQGSGELFF.

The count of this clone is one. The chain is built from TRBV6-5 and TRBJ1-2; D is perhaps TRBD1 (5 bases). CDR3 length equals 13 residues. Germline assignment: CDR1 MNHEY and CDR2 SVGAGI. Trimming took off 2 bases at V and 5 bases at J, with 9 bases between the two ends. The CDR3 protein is CASSYPRGYGYTF. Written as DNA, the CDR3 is TGTGCCAGCAGTTACCCGCGGGGGTATGGCTACACCTTC.

CDR3 sequence reads: CASSLMSQETQYF. The DNA for the CDR3 is TGTGCCAGCAGCTTAATGAGCCAAGAGACCCAGTACTTC. V gene TRBV11-3 combines with J gene TRBJ2-5; D not resolved. V gave up 2 bases and J gave up 1 base, with 5 bases separating them. There are 13 residues in the CDR3. In germline, CDR1 is SGHNT, CDR2 YENEEA.

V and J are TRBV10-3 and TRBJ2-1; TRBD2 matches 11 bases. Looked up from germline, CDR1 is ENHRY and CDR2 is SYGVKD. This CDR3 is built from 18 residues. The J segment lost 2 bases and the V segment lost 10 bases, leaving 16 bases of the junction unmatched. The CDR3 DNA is TGTGCCACCGGGACCCAATTGGCTAGCGGGAGGACCTACAATGAGCAGTTCTTC. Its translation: CATGTQLASGRTYNEQFF.

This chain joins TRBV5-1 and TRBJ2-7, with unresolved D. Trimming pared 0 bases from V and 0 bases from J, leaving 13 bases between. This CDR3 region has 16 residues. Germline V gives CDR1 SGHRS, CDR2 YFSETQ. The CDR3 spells CASSLAPQRFSYEQYF. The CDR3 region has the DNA TGCGCCAGCAGCTTGGCCCCGCAGCGTTTCTCCTACGAGCAGTACTTC. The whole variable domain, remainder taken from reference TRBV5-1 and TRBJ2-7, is KAGVTQTPRYLIKTRGQQVTLSCSPISGHRSVSWYQQTPGQGLQFLFEYFSETQRNKGNFPGRFSGRQFSNSRSEMNVSTLELGDSALYLCASSLAPQRFSYEQYFGPGTRLTVT.

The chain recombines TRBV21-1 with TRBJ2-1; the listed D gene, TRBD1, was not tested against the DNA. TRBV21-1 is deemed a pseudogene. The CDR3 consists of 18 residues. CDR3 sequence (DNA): TGTGCCAGCAGCAAGATGGCTTGTGGGCAGGGGGCGAGGAATGAGCAGTTCTTC. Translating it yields CASSKMACGQGARNEQFF.

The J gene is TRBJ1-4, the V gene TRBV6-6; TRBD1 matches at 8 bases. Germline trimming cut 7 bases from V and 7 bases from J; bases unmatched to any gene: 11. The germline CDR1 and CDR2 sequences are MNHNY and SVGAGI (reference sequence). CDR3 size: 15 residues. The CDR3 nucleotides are TGTGCCAGCATCCAAACAAACAGGGGGGTTGAAAAACTGTTTTTT. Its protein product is CASIQTNRGVEKLFF.

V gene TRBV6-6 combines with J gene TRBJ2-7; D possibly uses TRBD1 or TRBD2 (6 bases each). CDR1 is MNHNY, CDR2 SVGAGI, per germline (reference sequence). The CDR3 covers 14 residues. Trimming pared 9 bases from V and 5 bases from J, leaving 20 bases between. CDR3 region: CASKPGGGRNEQYF. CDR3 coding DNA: TGTGCCAGTAAACCCGGAGGGGGACGAAACGAGCAGTACTTC.

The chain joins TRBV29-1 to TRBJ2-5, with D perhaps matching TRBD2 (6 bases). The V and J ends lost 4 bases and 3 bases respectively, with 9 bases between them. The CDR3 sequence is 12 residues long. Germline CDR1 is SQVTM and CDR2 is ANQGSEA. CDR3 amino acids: CSVAQREETQYF. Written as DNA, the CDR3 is TGCAGCGTTGCCCAGCGGGAAGAGACCCAGTACTTC. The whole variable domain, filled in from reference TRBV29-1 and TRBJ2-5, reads SAVISQKPSRDICQRGTSLTIQCQVDSQVTMMFWYRQQPGQSLTLIATANQGSEATYESGFVIDKFPISRPNLTFSTLTVSNMSPEDSSIYLCSVAQREETQYFGPGTRLLVL.

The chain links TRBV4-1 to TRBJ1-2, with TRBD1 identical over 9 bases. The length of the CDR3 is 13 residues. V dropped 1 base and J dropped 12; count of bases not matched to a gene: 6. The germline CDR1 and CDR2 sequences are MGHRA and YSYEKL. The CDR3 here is CASSQVGQGLHTF. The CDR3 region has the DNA TGCGCCAGCAGCCAAGTGGGACAGGGCTTGCACACCTTC.

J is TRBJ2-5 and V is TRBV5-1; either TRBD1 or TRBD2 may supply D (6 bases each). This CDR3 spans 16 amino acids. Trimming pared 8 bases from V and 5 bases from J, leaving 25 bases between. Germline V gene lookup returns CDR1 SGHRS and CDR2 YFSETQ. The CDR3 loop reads CASYSGVGGTRETQYF. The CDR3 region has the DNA TGCGCCAGTTACTCAGGGGTCGGCGGGACACGCGAGACCCAGTACTTC.

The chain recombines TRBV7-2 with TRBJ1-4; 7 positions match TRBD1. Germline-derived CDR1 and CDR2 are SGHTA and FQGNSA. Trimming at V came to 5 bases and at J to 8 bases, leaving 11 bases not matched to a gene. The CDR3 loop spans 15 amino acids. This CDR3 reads CASSNRGRGREKLFF. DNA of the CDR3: TGTGCCAGCAGCAACCGGGGGAGGGGGCGGGAAAAACTGTTTTTT.

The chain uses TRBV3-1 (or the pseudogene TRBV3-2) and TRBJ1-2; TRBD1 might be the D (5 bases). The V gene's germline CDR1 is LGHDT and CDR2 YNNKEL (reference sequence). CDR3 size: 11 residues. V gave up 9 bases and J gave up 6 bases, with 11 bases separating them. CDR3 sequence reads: CARGRGDGYTF. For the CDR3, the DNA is TGTGCCAGGGGGAGGGGAGATGGCTACACCTTC.

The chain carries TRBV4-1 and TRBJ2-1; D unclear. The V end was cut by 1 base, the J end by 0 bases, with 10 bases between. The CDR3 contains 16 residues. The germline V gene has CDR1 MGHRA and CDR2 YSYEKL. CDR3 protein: CASSQGPGRSYNEQFF. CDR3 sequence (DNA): TGCGCCAGCAGCCAAGGCCCGGGCCGCTCCTACAATGAGCAGTTCTTC.

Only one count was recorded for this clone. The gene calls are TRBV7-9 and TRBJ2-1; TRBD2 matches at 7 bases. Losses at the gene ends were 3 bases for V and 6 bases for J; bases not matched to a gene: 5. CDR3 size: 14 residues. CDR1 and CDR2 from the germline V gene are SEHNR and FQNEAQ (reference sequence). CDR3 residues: CASSLARESNEQFF. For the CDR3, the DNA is TGTGCCAGCAGCTTGGCGCGGGAGTCCAATGAGCAGTTCTTC.

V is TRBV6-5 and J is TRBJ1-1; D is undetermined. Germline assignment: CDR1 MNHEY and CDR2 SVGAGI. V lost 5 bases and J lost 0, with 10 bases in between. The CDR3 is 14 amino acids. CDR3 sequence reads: CASSRGTVNTEAFF. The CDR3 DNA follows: TGTGCCAGCAGTCGGGGAACGGTGAACACTGAAGCTTTCTTT.

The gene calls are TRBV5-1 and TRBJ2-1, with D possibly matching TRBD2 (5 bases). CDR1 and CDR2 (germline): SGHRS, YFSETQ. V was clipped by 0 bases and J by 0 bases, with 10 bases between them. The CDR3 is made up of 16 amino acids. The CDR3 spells CASSLAWESSYNEQFF. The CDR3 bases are TGCGCCAGCAGCTTGGCCTGGGAGAGCTCCTACAATGAGCAGTTCTTC.

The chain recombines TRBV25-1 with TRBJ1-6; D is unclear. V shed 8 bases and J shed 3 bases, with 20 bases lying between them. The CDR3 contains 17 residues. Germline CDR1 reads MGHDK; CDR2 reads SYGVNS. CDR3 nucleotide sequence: TGTGCCAGCGGACCGCGGAATTCCGGGGTCTATAATTCACCCCTCCACTTT. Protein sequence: CASGPRNSGVYNSPLHF.

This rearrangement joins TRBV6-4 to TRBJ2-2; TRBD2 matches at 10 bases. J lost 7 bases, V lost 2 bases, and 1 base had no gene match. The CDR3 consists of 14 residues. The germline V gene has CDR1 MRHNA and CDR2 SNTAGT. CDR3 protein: CASSDTSGIGELFF. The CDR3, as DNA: TGTGCCAGCAGTGACACTAGCGGGATCGGGGAGCTGTTTTTT.

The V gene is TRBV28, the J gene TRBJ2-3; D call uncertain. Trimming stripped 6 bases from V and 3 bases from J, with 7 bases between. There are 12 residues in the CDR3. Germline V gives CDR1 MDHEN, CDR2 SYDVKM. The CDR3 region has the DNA TGTGCCAGCAGCGGTTCTACAGATACGCAGTATTTT. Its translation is CASSGSTDTQYF.

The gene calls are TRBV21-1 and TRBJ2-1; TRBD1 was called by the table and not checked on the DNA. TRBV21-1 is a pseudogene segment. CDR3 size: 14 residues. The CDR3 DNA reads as TGTGCCCCTAACCAGGGGGCAGGGAACAATGAGCAGTTCTTC. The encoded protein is CAPNQGAGNNEQFF.